This TCR beta chain is drawn from a study of shared clonotypes between healthy human individuals. The wider study: Three CD4 naive, three CD4 memory, two CD8 naive and one CD8 memory plate were used per donor.

With regard to this clone: Its specificity is unknown.

Assay used: immunoSEQ multiplex PCR; TCRdb lists only in-frame clones, some missing. The sample holds approximately 2.1 million clones, 90% to 95% seen once. The study, taken as a whole, reports: Non-shared clonotypes were found to have lower generation probabilities than the clonotypes that were shared by all four of the sorted-subset donors.

The CDR3 runs to 14 residues. Germline CDR1 and CDR2: MNHNS and SASEGT. The V gene lost 1 base and the J gene lost 6 bases, with 13 bases spanning the gap. Sequences were obtained from naive CD4+ T cells from PBMCs. Subset: CD45RA+ positively selected. The source of this sequence is a man aged 18-30 years in good health. Some clones in this sample may be carry-over from other donors' samples. This chain links TRBV6-1 with TRBJ2-7; D unresolved. The CDR3 nucleotides are TGTGCCAGCAGTGAAGTGGCAGGACGCTCCGAGCAGTACTTC. Translated, it gives CASSEVAGRSEQYF.